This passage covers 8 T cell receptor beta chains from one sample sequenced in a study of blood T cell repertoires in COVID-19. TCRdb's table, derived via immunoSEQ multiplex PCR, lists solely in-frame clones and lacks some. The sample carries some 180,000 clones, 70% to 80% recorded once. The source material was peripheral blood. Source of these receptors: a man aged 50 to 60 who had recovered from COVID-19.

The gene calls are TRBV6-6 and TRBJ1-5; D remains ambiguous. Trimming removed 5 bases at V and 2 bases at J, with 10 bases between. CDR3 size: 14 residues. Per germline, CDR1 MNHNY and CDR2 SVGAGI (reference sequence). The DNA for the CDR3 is TGTGCCAGCAGTATAAATACAGGCAATCAGCCCCAGCATTTT. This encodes CASSINTGNQPQHF.

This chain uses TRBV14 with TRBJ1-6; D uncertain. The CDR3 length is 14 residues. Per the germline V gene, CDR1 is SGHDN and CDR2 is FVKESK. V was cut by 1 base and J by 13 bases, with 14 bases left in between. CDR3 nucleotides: TGTGCCAGCAGCCAAGGCGGGGTACGGCTTCCCCTCCACTTT. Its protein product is CASSQGGVRLPLHF.

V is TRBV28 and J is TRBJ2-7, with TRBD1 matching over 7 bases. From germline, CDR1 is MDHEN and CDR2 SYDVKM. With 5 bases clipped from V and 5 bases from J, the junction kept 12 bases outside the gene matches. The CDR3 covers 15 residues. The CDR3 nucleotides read TGTGCCAGCAGTACAGGGAGACAGGGCAAAAACGAGCAGTACTTC. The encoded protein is CASSTGRQGKNEQYF.

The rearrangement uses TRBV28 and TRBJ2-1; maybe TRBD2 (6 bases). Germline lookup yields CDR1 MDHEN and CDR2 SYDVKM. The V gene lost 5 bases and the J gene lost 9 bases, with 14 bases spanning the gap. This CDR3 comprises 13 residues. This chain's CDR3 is CASSEVRGSEQFF. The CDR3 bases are TGTGCCAGCAGTGAAGTTCGGGGGAGTGAGCAGTTCTTC.

Here the CDR3 reads CASSFVSRGELFF. Here the CDR3 DNA reads TGTGCCAGCAGTTTTGTGTCCCGCGGGGAGCTGTTTTTT. This chain uses TRBV27 with TRBJ2-2; no clear D gene. Germline V lookup: CDR1 MNHEY, CDR2 SMNVEV (reference sequence). The V end was cut by 3 bases, the J end by 7 bases, with 9 bases between. The CDR3 has 13 residues.

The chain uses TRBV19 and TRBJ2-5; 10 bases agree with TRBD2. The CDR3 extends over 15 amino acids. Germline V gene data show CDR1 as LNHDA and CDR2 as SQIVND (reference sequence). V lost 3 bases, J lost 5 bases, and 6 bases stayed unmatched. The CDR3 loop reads CASSIRGSGRETQYF. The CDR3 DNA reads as TGTGCCAGTAGTATCCGGGGTAGCGGGAGGGAGACCCAGTACTTC. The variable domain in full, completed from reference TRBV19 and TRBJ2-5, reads DGGITQSPKYLFRKEGQNVTLSCEQNLNHDAMYWYRQDPGQGLRLIYYSQIVNDFQKGDIAEGYSVSREKKESFPLTVTSAQKNPTAFYLCASSIRGSGRETQYFGPGTRLLVL.

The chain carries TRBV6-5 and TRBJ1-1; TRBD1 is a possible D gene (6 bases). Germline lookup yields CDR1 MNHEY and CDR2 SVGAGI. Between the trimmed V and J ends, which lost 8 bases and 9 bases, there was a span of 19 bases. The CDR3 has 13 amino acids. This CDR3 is CASLYRGGVKAFF. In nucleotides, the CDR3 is TGTGCCAGCCTATATCGAGGGGGGGTTAAAGCTTTCTTT.

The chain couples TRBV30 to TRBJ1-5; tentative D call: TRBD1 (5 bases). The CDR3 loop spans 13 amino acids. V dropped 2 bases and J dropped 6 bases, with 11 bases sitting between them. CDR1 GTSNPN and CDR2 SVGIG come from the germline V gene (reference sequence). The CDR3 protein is CAWSQTVSQPQHF. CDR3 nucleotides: TGTGCCTGGAGTCAGACAGTCTCTCAGCCCCAGCATTTT. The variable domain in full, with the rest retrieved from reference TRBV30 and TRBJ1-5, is SQTIHQWPATLVQPVGSPLSLECTVEGTSNPNLYWYRQAAGRGLQLLFYSVGIGQISSEVPQNLSASRPQDRQFILSSKKLLLSDSGFYLCAWSQTVSQPQHFGDGTRLSIL.